The 28 T cell receptor beta chains reported below all come from one sample, sequenced in a study of PD-1 blockade in classical Hodgkin lymphoma. Following autologous stem cell transplantation, relapse occurred in every patient, and exposure to brentuximab vedotin varied. Data came from immunoSEQ multiplex PCR; TCRdb stores just in-frame clones and leaves some out. The repertoire holds about 6,500 clones, with roughly 77% as singletons. The specimen was peripheral blood mononuclear cells (PBMCs), collected at baseline. These receptors were taken from a human donor with classical Hodgkin lymphoma.

The V and J genes are TRBV18 and TRBJ1-3; D gene uncertain. Trimming left V 2 bases short and J 0 bases short, with 5 bases between. The length of the CDR3 is 14 residues. Germline lookup yields CDR1 KGHSH and CDR2 LQKENI. This chain's CDR3 is CASSPIRSGNTIYF. CDR3 DNA: TGTGCCAGCTCACCAATTCGCTCTGGAAACACCATATATTTT.

The gene calls are TRBV27 and TRBJ2-1, with a weak D call TRBD1 (6 bases). V was trimmed by 2 bases and J by 4 bases, leaving 12 bases between them. Looked up from germline, CDR1 is MNHEY and CDR2 is SMNVEV (reference sequence). The length of the CDR3 is 15 residues. CDR3: CASSLTARGYNEQFF. CDR3 nucleotide sequence: TGTGCCAGCAGTTTAACTGCCAGGGGATACAATGAGCAGTTCTTC.

V is TRBV6-1 and J is TRBJ2-3, with 10 bases fitting TRBD2. Germline CDR1 reads MNHNS; CDR2 reads SASEGT. This CDR3 region has 15 residues. V trimming: 3 bases; J trimming: 1 base; junction bases outside the gene matches: 1. DNA of the CDR3: TGTGCCAGCAGTGACCTAGCGGGAGGCACAGATACGCAGTATTTT. This encodes CASSDLAGGTDTQYF.

This chain connects TRBV7-2 to TRBJ2-1; 11 bases map to TRBD2. V shed 1 base and J 6 bases; nucleotides not matched to a gene: 11. This CDR3 contains 18 residues. In germline, CDR1 is SGHTA, CDR2 FQGNSA. CDR3 nucleotides: TGTGCCAGCAGCTTAGTGTCCCCGTTAGCGGGAGGGCCCAATGAGCAGTTCTTC. Protein: CASSLVSPLAGGPNEQFF.

As regards this clone: The sample carries other DNA sequences with the same CDR3. V usage is TRBV28 and J usage is TRBJ2-7; D is ambiguous. CDR3 length: 11 amino acids. Trimming pared 4 bases from V and 3 bases from J, leaving 4 bases between. Germline lookup yields CDR1 MDHEN and CDR2 SYDVKM. The CDR3 coding sequence is TGTGCCAGCAGTTCCAACTACGAGCAGTACTTC. Its protein product is CASSSNYEQYF.

This clone is a singleton in its sample. J is TRBJ2-7 and V is TRBV5-6; 7 nucleotides agree with TRBD1. Germline CDR1 reads SGHDT; CDR2 reads YYEEEE. J lost 5 bases, V lost 2 bases, and 4 bases had no gene match. The CDR3 totals 13 residues. This CDR3 reads CASSLQGYHEQYF. The CDR3, as DNA: TGTGCCAGCAGCTTACAGGGGTACCACGAGCAGTACTTC.

The chain has TRBV2 and TRBJ1-2; D gene ambiguous. CDR3 length: 13 amino acids. Germline V gene data show CDR1 as SNHLY and CDR2 as FYNNEI. V was pared by 8 bases and J by 3 bases, with 13 bases between. In DNA form, the CDR3 reads TGTGCCAGCGGCGGCGACAAGGACTATGGCTACACCTTC. Its protein product is CASGGDKDYGYTF.

This clone is labeled as medium-sized. One junction end does not reproduce the germline sequence, and a read error may be involved. The chain combines TRBV7-7 with TRBJ2-1; tentatively, D is TRBD2 (5 bases). The CDR3 contains 15 residues. Germline assignment: CDR1 SSHAT and CDR2 FNYEAQ (reference sequence). DNA for the CDR3: TGTGCTAGCAGCTTTGATCTAGCCGACGACAATGAGCAGTTCTTC. Translation: CASSFDLADDNEQFF. Full variable domain (rest looked up from reference TRBV7-7 and TRBJ2-1): GAGVSQSPRYKVTKRGQDVTLRCDPISSHATLYWYQQALGQGPEFLTYFNYEAQPDKSGLPSDRFSAERPEGSISTLTIQRTEQRDSAMYRCASSFDLADDNEQFFGPGTRLTVL.

By share of the sample, this clone is medium-sized. The chain carries TRBV7-2 and TRBJ2-7; D remains ambiguous. The germline CDR1 and CDR2 sequences are SGHTA and FQGNSA. There are 13 residues in the CDR3. V lost 5 bases to trimming and J lost 2 bases, with 10 bases between them. CDR3 nucleotide sequence: TGTGCCAGCAGCCCCGGGCGTCCCTACGAGCAGTACTTC. Its translation is CASSPGRPYEQYF. The whole variable domain, remainder taken from reference TRBV7-2 and TRBJ2-7, is GAGVSQSPSNKVTEKGKDVELRCDPISGHTALYWYRQSLGQGLEFLIYFQGNSAPDKSGLPSDRFSAERTGGSVSTLTIQRTQQEDSAVYLCASSPGRPYEQYFGPGTRLTVT.

This chain's CDR3 is CASRQRQGFGELFF. As DNA, the CDR3 is TGTGCCAGCAGGCAACGACAGGGGTTCGGGGAGCTGTTTTTT. The chain employs TRBV7-2 and TRBJ2-2; 8 bases agree with TRBD1. The V and J ends lost 6 bases and 7 bases, in that order; junction bases with no gene match: 7. CDR1 and CDR2 (germline): SGHTA, FQGNSA. The CDR3 contains 14 residues.

The rearrangement links TRBV5-1 to TRBJ2-2, with 14 bases matching TRBD2. Losses at the gene ends were 4 bases for V and 5 bases for J; bases not matched to a gene: 7. Germline V lookup: CDR1 SGHRS, CDR2 YFSETQ. The CDR3 extends over 17 amino acids. This CDR3 reads CASSQGTSGSGTGELFF. CDR3 nucleotide sequence: TGCGCCAGCAGCCAAGGGACTAGCGGGAGTGGGACCGGGGAGCTGTTTTTT.

The chain links TRBV19 to TRBJ2-1; TRBD2 matches at 7 bases. The junction had 8 bases not matched to a gene; V was cut back by 4 bases and J by 5 bases. The CDR3 covers 15 residues. Germline loops: CDR1 LNHDA, CDR2 SQIVND (reference sequence). The CDR3 sequence: CASSTGASGDNEQFF. CDR3 DNA sequence: TGTGCCAGTAGTACTGGCGCTAGCGGAGACAATGAGCAGTTCTTC.

The CDR3 DNA follows: TGTGCCAGCAGCTCCACTAGCGGGAGATACAATGAGCAGTTCTTC. Encoded protein: CASSSTSGRYNEQFF. The chain joins TRBV5-6 to TRBJ2-1; 11 bases line up with TRBD2. In germline, CDR1 is SGHDT, CDR2 YYEEEE. The CDR3 totals 15 residues. V lost 3 bases, J lost 4 bases, and 3 bases stayed unmatched.

This clone appeared a single time. This chain links TRBV30 with TRBJ2-1; the match to TRBD2 covers 10 bases. The ends lost 3 bases at V and 6 bases at J; junction bases unmatched: 8. Germline lookup yields CDR1 GTSNPN and CDR2 SVGIG (reference sequence). The CDR3 length is 15 residues. CDR3 protein: CAWSVSGRAINEQFF. As DNA, the CDR3 is TGTGCCTGGAGCGTAAGCGGGAGGGCCATCAATGAGCAGTTCTTC.

The J gene is TRBJ2-5, the V gene TRBV9; TRBD2 aligns across 7 bases. Trimming at V came to 3 bases and at J to 1 base, leaving 6 bases not matched to a gene. The CDR3 length is 15 residues. Germline CDR1 reads SGDLS; CDR2 reads YYNGEE. The CDR3 nucleotides are TGTGCCAGCAGCGCTCTAGCGGCACTCCAAGAGACCCAGTACTTC. Encoded protein: CASSALAALQETQYF.

The V gene is TRBV7-3, the J gene TRBJ2-7, with 9 bases matching TRBD1. Looked up from germline, CDR1 is SGHTA and CDR2 is FQGTGA. V dropped 3 bases and J dropped 4; count of bases not matched to a gene: 1. The CDR3 sequence is 13 residues long. The CDR3 nucleotides are TGTGCCAGCAGCTTGGACAGGGGTTACGAGCAGTACTTC. As protein: CASSLDRGYEQYF.

This chain links TRBV28 with TRBJ2-2; perhaps TRBD2 as D (7 bases). CDR1 and CDR2 from the germline V gene are MDHEN and SYDVKM. Trimming pared 0 bases from V and 0 bases from J, leaving 11 bases between. The CDR3 runs 17 residues. CDR3 sequence: CASSLWGEGANTGELFF. CDR3 in DNA: TGTGCCAGCAGTTTATGGGGGGAGGGGGCGAACACCGGGGAGCTGTTTTTT.

CDR3 bases: TGCGCCACACAGGGGGCAGGTTCGTACGAGCAGTACTTC. It translates to CATQGAGSYEQYF. This chain joins TRBV10-2 and TRBJ2-7; 9 bases fit TRBD1. V was pared by 10 bases and J by 4 bases, with 8 bases of the junction left unmatched. CDR1 WSHSY and CDR2 SAAADI come from the germline V gene. The CDR3 has 13 amino acids.

The V call is TRBV25-1, the J call TRBJ1-6; 8 bases agree with TRBD1. Looked up from germline, CDR1 is MGHDK and CDR2 is SYGVNS. The CDR3 consists of 18 residues. V trimming: 3 bases; J trimming: 3 bases; junction bases outside the gene matches: 10. CDR3 sequence: CASSDPRTGSGYNSPLHF. In DNA form, the CDR3 reads TGTGCCAGCAGTGATCCGAGGACAGGGAGCGGCTATAATTCACCCCTCCACTTT.

The V call is TRBV18, the J call TRBJ1-5; no clear D. CDR3 length equals 13 residues. The germline V gene has CDR1 KGHSH and CDR2 LQKENI. Between the trimmed V and J ends, which lost 2 bases and 4 bases, there was a span of 6 bases. The DNA for the CDR3 is TGTGCCAGCTCACCAGGGAAAAATCAGCCCCAGCATTTT. This gives the protein CASSPGKNQPQHF.

The genes are TRBV9 and TRBJ1-6; possibly TRBD1 for D (5 bases). The CDR3 has 14 amino acids. Trimming shortened V by 3 bases and J by 10 bases, and 14 bases separated the two germline ends. Looked up from germline, CDR1 is SGDLS and CDR2 is YYNGEE. CDR3 protein: CASSGREADSPLHF. CDR3 coding DNA: TGTGCCAGCAGCGGCAGGGAGGCTGACTCACCCCTCCACTTT.

This clone was picked up a small number of times. This chain uses TRBV19 with TRBJ1-5; D is possibly TRBD1 (6 bases). The germline gives CDR1 LNHDA, CDR2 SQIVND (reference sequence). V lost 3 bases and J 2 bases, leaving 20 bases between the germline ends. This CDR3 has 18 amino acids. CDR3 DNA: TGTGCCAGTAGTATCCATAATAGCCGGTCAGGGGGCAATCAGCCCCAGCATTTT. Its protein is CASSIHNSRSGGNQPQHF.

V usage is TRBV5-1 and J usage is TRBJ2-7, with TRBD2 identical over 13 bases. The junction had 8 bases not matched to a gene; V was cut back by 4 bases and J by 7 bases. Germline values: CDR1 SGHRS, CDR2 YFSETQ. The CDR3 has 15 residues. The CDR3 is CASSPDPGLAGEQYF. In nucleotides, the CDR3 is TGCGCCAGCAGCCCTGACCCGGGACTAGCGGGAGAGCAGTACTTC.

The V gene is TRBV29-1, the J gene TRBJ2-7, with D possibly matching TRBD1 (5 bases). Germline V gene lookup returns CDR1 SQVTM and CDR2 ANQGSEA. V shed 1 base and J shed 2 bases, with 6 bases lying between them. CDR3 length: 12 amino acids. CDR3: CSVEVGAYEQYF. The CDR3, as DNA: TGCAGCGTTGAAGTAGGGGCCTACGAGCAGTACTTC.

V usage is TRBV15 and J usage is TRBJ2-1; D gene ambiguous. V shed 5 bases and J shed 3 bases, with 17 bases lying between them. The germline CDR1 and CDR2 sequences are LNHNV and YYDKDF (reference sequence). The CDR3 totals 16 residues. CDR3 region: CATSSLSYLNYNEQFF. CDR3 sequence (DNA): TGTGCCACCAGCTCCCTTTCCTACCTTAACTACAATGAGCAGTTCTTC. Combining the CDR3 with reference TRBV15 and TRBJ2-1 gives the whole variable domain DAMVIQNPRYQVTQFGKPVTLSCSQTLNHNVMYWYQQKSSQAPKLLFHYYDKDFNNEADTPDNFQSRRPNTSFCFLDIRSPGLGDTAMYLCATSSLSYLNYNEQFFGPGTRLTVL.

The count of this clone is one. V usage is TRBV11-2 and J usage is TRBJ1-3; D gene ambiguous. Trimming cost V 4 bases and J 0 bases, with 13 bases left between them. Per germline, CDR1 SGHAT and CDR2 FQNNGV. The CDR3 contains 16 residues. CDR3 loop: CASSSTPGLSGNTIYF. The CDR3 coding sequence is TGTGCCAGCAGCTCCACCCCGGGTCTCTCTGGAAACACCATATATTTT.

V usage is TRBV2 and J usage is TRBJ2-3, with TRBD2 matching over 11 bases. There are 19 residues in the CDR3. Germline CDR1 SNHLY, CDR2 FYNNEI. The V gene end was trimmed by 7 bases and the J gene end by 4 bases; junction bases not matched to a gene: 19. CDR3 protein: CASKWTGTSGFTAADTQYF. The DNA for the CDR3 is TGTGCCAGCAAATGGACCGGGACTAGCGGATTTACCGCCGCAGATACGCAGTATTTT.

The count of this clone is one. The chain employs TRBV7-2 and TRBJ1-1; D is perhaps TRBD1 (6 bases). Germline lookup yields CDR1 SGHTA and CDR2 FQGNSA. V was clipped by 6 bases and J by 14 bases, with 25 bases between them. The CDR3 consists of 14 residues. The CDR3 region is CASRLRDIRLGSFF. CDR3 nucleotide sequence: TGTGCCAGCAGGCTACGGGACATTCGGTTGGGAAGCTTCTTT.